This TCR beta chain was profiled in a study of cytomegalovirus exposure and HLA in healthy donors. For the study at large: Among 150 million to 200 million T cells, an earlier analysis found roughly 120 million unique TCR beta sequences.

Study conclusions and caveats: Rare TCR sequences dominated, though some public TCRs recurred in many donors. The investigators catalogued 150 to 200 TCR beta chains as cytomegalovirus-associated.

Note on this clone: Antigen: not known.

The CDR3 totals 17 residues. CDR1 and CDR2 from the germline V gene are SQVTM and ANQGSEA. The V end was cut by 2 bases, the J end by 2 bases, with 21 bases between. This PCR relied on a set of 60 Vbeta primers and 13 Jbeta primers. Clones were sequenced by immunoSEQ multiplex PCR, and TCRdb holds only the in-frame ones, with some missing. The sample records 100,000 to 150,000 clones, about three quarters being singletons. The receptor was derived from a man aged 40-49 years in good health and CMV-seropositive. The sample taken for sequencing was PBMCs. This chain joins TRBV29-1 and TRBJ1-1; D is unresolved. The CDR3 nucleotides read TGCAGCGTTGAAAAAGGGAGTGGGCTCCTCCCCAACACTGAAGCTTTCTTT. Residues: CSVEKGSGLLPNTEAFF.